Listed below are T cell receptor beta chains from one sample, sequenced in a study of T and B cells in COVID-19 patients. TCRdb independently ran MiXCR on the multiplex PCR reads; one entry per CDR3 protein. The profile shows 20,000 to 25,000 distinct CDR3 sequences, about 30% of them singletons. Sequenced: blood. These TCRs come from a human donor who had recovered from COVID-19. Both conserved end residues are part of each CDR3. D genes are given only for firm matches. Not all rows give a size; the values are once, few, many and, for expanded clones, a class.

TRBV20-1	TRBJ2-1	NA	NA	CSARDLRSNEQFF	TGCAGTGCTAGAGATCTCCGGAGCAATGAGCAGTTCTTC
TRBV13	TRBJ2-3	NA	TRBD1	CASSLATGGLDTQYF	TGTGCCAGCAGCTTGGCGACAGGGGGCTTGGATACGCAGTATTTT
TRBV7-9	TRBJ2-2	few	NA	CASSLPRGRNTGELFF	TGTGCCAGCAGCTTACCCAGGGGTCGGAACACCGGGGAGCTGTTTTTT
TRBV6-5	TRBJ1-5	few	NA	CASSTDHSNQPQHF	TGTGCCAGCAGCACAGACCATAGCAATCAGCCCCAGCATTTT
TRBV6-5	TRBJ2-7	NA	NA	CASSPPTYEQYF	TGTGCCAGCAGTCCCCCTACCTACGAGCAGTACTTC
TRBV19	TRBJ2-1	medium-sized	NA	CASSILNSYNEQFF	TGTGCCAGTAGTATTTTGAACAGCTACAATGAGCAGTTCTTC
TRBV5-6	TRBJ2-5	few	TRBD1	CASSLFRDRVQETQYF	TGTGCCAGCAGCTTGTTCCGGGACAGAGTCCAAGAGACCCAGTACTTC
TRBV12-3/TRBV12-4	TRBJ1-5	NA	NA	CASSLRVGSWPQHF	TGTGCCAGCAGTCTTAGGGTAGGGTCCTGGCCCCAGCATTTT
TRBV12-3/TRBV12-4	TRBJ2-2	NA	NA	CASSFRGRGTGELFF	TGTGCCAGCAGTTTCCGGGGGCGAGGCACCGGGGAGCTGTTTTTT
TRBV19	TRBJ2-5	medium-sized	NA	CASSTRETQYF	TGTGCCAGTAGTACAAGAGAGACCCAGTACTTC
TRBV6-5	TRBJ1-2	NA	NA	CASRAGTLSMSGYTF	TGTGCCAGCAGGGCCGGGACTCTGAGTATGAGTGGCTACACCTTC
TRBV30	TRBJ1-1	NA	TRBD1	CAWSGNRGTEAFF	TGTGCCTGGAGTGGTAACAGGGGAACTGAAGCTTTCTTT
TRBV6-5	TRBJ1-1	NA	TRBD1	CASTLLRDRGWNTEAFF	TGTGCCAGCACCCTACTGAGGGACAGGGGATGGAACACTGAAGCTTTCTTT
TRBV6-5	TRBJ2-5	many	TRBD1	CASRLTGGETQYF	TGTGCCAGCAGATTGACAGGGGGGGAGACCCAGTACTTC
TRBV29-1	TRBJ2-6	medium-sized	NA	CSVERSSGANVLTF	TGCAGCGTTGAAAGATCCTCTGGGGCCAACGTCCTGACTTTC
TRBV27	TRBJ2-7	many	NA	CAVATPRTGFYEQYF	TGTGCAGTTGCAACGCCGAGAACAGGGTTCTACGAGCAGTACTTC
TRBV6-6	TRBJ2-2	medium-sized	NA	CASSYEVRAGLIGNTGELFF	TGTGCCAGCAGTTACGAGGTTAGAGCAGGGCTTATCGGGAACACCGGGGAGCTGTTTTTT
TRBV30	TRBJ1-3	few	NA	CAWRNSGNTIYF	TGTGCCTGGAGGAACTCTGGAAACACCATATATTTT
TRBV19	TRBJ2-3	medium-sized	NA	CASSIGTPPTDTQYF	TGTGCCAGTAGTATCGGGACACCACCCACAGATACGCAGTATTTT
TRBV6-6	TRBJ2-1	medium-sized	TRBD2	CASSYVSSGTNEQFF	TGTGCCAGCAGTTACGTGTCTAGCGGAACCAATGAGCAGTTCTTC
TRBV30	TRBJ1-2	many	NA	CAWSVGHGYTF	TGTGCCTGGAGTGTAGGTCATGGCTACACCTTC
TRBV6-5	TRBJ2-7	few	TRBD1	CASSLVGGESYEQYF	TGTGCCAGCAGCTTGGTAGGGGGCGAATCCTACGAGCAGTACTTC
TRBV12-3/TRBV12-4	TRBJ2-7	many	NA	CASSFTGKGQTEQYF	TGTGCCAGCAGTTTTACCGGCAAGGGTCAGACGGAGCAGTACTTC
TRBV20-1	TRBJ1-2	NA	NA	CSARDSKGGGAGYGYTF	TGCAGTGCTAGAGATAGCAAAGGGGGGGGCGCGGGGTATGGCTACACCTTC
TRBV28	TRBJ2-1	NA	TRBD2	CASSLPVAGGPVEQFF	TGTGCCAGCAGCCTACCCGTAGCGGGGGGGCCGGTTGAGCAGTTCTTC
TRBV5-1	TRBJ1-1	few	NA	CASSLPGTEAFF	TGCGCCAGCAGCTTGCCAGGCACTGAAGCTTTCTTT
TRBV11-3	TRBJ2-1	NA	TRBD2	CASSPRTSGGPYNEQFF	TGTGCCAGCAGCCCAAGGACTAGCGGGGGGCCTTACAATGAGCAGTTCTTC
TRBV15	TRBJ1-4	NA	NA	CATSRDSLAGGEKLFF	TGTGCCACCAGCAGGGACAGCCTGGCTGGGGGGGAAAAACTGTTTTTT
TRBV19	TRBJ1-5	many	TRBD1	CASSIDQFDRAYSNQPQHF	TGTGCCAGTAGTATAGATCAGTTCGACAGGGCGTATAGCAATCAGCCCCAGCATTTT
TRBV12-3/TRBV12-4	TRBJ2-7	few	NA	CASINSGGPYEQYF	TGTGCCAGCATTAATAGCGGCGGGCCCTACGAGCAGTACTTC
TRBV12-3/TRBV12-4	TRBJ1-2	NA	NA	CASSLGQINYGYTF	TGTGCCAGCAGTTTAGGACAGATTAACTATGGCTACACCTTC
TRBV6-1	TRBJ2-1	many	NA	CASRETIEQFF	TGTGCCAGCAGGGAGACAATCGAGCAGTTCTTC
TRBV20-1	TRBJ1-1	NA	NA	CSAREQGPSGAFF	TGCAGTGCTAGAGAACAGGGACCGTCTGGAGCTTTCTTT
TRBV6-5	TRBJ2-5	many	TRBD2	CASSYSAGKETQYF	TGTGCCAGCAGTTACTCAGCGGGGAAAGAGACCCAGTACTTC
TRBV7-2	TRBJ2-1	once	NA	CARSLVGTPRGNEQFF	TGTGCCAGAAGCTTAGTCGGGACTCCAAGGGGCAATGAGCAGTTCTTC
TRBV19	TRBJ1-5	NA	TRBD1	CASSIQGGNQPQHF	TGTGCCAGTAGTATTCAGGGGGGCAATCAGCCCCAGCATTTT
TRBV12-3/TRBV12-4	TRBJ1-3	once	NA	CASSFEMEIVSGNTIYF	TGTGCCAGCAGTTTCGAGATGGAAATAGTCTCTGGAAACACCATATATTTT
TRBV29-1	TRBJ2-7	NA	NA	CSVVTGSSYEQYF	TGCAGCGTTGTAACAGGGAGCTCCTACGAGCAGTACTTC
TRBV5-1	TRBJ2-1	few	TRBD2	CASGGGGYNEQFF	TGCGCCAGCGGTGGCGGGGGGTACAATGAGCAGTTCTTC
TRBV6-1	TRBJ2-2	NA	TRBD2	CASSWGGSNTGELFF	TGTGCCAGCAGCTGGGGGGGGTCGAACACCGGGGAGCTGTTTTTT
TRBV19	TRBJ1-5	once	NA	CASSAVGGGQPQHF	TGTGCCAGTAGCGCAGTCGGGGGGGGTCAGCCCCAGCATTTT
TRBV19	TRBJ1-1	NA	NA	CASSAQENTEAFF	TGTGCCAGTAGTGCGCAGGAGAACACTGAAGCTTTCTTT
TRBV20-1	TRBJ2-7	NA	NA	CSASRMGEQYF	TGCAGTGCTAGCCGAATGGGGGAGCAGTACTTC
TRBV27	TRBJ2-3	NA	TRBD2	CASSSGRLAGFTDTQYF	TGTGCCAGCAGTTCTGGGAGACTAGCGGGGTTCACAGATACGCAGTATTTT
TRBV7-9	TRBJ2-3	NA	TRBD1	CASTGTGTDTQYF	TGTGCCAGCACCGGGACAGGCACAGATACGCAGTATTTT
TRBV12-3/TRBV12-4	TRBJ1-1	few	NA	CASSDHGGYGTEAFF	TGTGCCAGCAGTGACCACGGGGGATACGGCACTGAAGCTTTCTTT
TRBV29-1	TRBJ1-1	NA	NA	CSTQLPVGVQGMNTEAFF	TGCAGCACCCAACTTCCTGTGGGAGTCCAGGGTATGAACACTGAAGCTTTCTTT
TRBV18	TRBJ2-3	few	NA	CASSPPAGRDLADTQYF	TGTGCCAGCTCACCACCGGCAGGCCGGGACTTGGCAGATACGCAGTATTTT
TRBV6-5	TRBJ2-5	NA	TRBD2	CAIRAGLAGPQETQYF	TGTGCCATCAGGGCGGGACTAGCGGGGCCTCAAGAGACCCAGTACTTC
TRBV4-2	TRBJ1-6	few	TRBD1	CASGGTDRGRSPLHF	TGTGCCAGCGGCGGGACGGACAGGGGTCGTTCACCCCTCCACTTT
TRBV6-6	TRBJ2-1	medium-sized	TRBD2	CASSKPTSGNEQFF	TGTGCCAGCAGTAAACCGACTAGCGGGAATGAGCAGTTCTTC
TRBV24-1	TRBJ2-5	NA	TRBD2	CATSDPRGGGGQETQYF	TGTGCCACCAGTGATCCCCGGGGGGGCGGGGGGCAAGAGACCCAGTACTTC
TRBV6-5	TRBJ2-4	NA	NA	CASSYSAKNIQYF	TGTGCCAGCAGTTATTCGGCCAAAAACATTCAGTACTTC
TRBV12-3/TRBV12-4	TRBJ2-2	NA	TRBD1	CASSPNTGGYGELFF	TGTGCCAGCAGTCCAAACACAGGGGGCTACGGGGAGCTGTTTTTT
TRBV20-1	TRBJ2-1	NA	NA	CSARLERRGRNEQFF	TGCAGTGCTCGTTTGGAGAGGCGGGGGCGGAATGAGCAGTTCTTC
TRBV20-1	TRBJ1-3	NA	TRBD1	CSATSTGDGNTIYF	TGCAGTGCTACTTCAACAGGGGATGGAAACACCATATATTTT
TRBV12-3/TRBV12-4	TRBJ2-1	few	NA	CASTTEGGRMHEQFF	TGTGCCAGCACTACGGAGGGGGGACGTATGCATGAGCAGTTCTTC
TRBV29-1	TRBJ2-1	medium-sized	NA	CSVSQRVLYNEQFF	TGCAGCGTTTCACAGCGGGTCCTCTACAATGAGCAGTTCTTC
TRBV20-1	TRBJ2-6	few	NA	CSAPHPPRDSGANVLTF	TGCAGTGCTCCCCACCCCCCCCGCGACTCTGGGGCCAACGTCCTGACTTTC